Sequencing of this T cell receptor (beta chain) was carried out in a study of cytomegalovirus exposure and HLA in healthy donors. The overall study: Early on, a data release was issued that held 85 million to 95 million unique TCRs from HLA-typed donors.

Notes on this clone: Its specificity is unknown.

The study ran its PCR with 60 Vbeta and 13 Jbeta primers. TCRdb's copy holds only in-frame clones and misses some; the assay was immunoSEQ multiplex PCR. The data hold roughly 120,000 clones, with about 80% observed a single time. In germline, CDR1 is SGDLS, CDR2 YYNGEE. Trimming removed 0 bases at V and 1 base at J, with 17 bases between. CDR3 size: 18 residues. General study findings and limits: Researchers reported in a later analysis that a missense DCLRE1C variant was tied to TCR beta V- and J-gene trimming.

The source material was PBMCs. This sequence originates from a man aged 25 to 45 in good health and CMV-seronegative. V gene TRBV9 combines with J gene TRBJ2-1; D is perhaps TRBD1 (7 bases). CDR3 region: CASSVAQGGRGSYNEQFF. The CDR3 DNA follows: TGTGCCAGCAGCGTAGCTCAGGGGGGCCGGGGGTCCTACAATGAGCAGTTCTTC.